The 10 T cell receptor beta chains reported below all come from one sample, sequenced in a study of cytomegalovirus exposure and HLA in healthy donors. The PCR used 60 Vbeta and 13 Jbeta primers. Libraries were prepared by immunoSEQ multiplex PCR; TCRdb keeps only in-frame clonotypes and omits some of them. The sample lists some 120,000 clones, about 78% seen once, with 1.2% in the top ten. The sample was PBMCs. These receptors all stem from a female donor in good health and CMV-seronegative.

The J gene is TRBJ1-2, the V gene TRBV7-9; D ambiguous. V lost 5 bases to trimming and J lost 3 bases, with 16 bases between them. The CDR3 runs 15 residues. CDR1 is SEHNR, CDR2 FQNEAQ, per germline (reference sequence). The CDR3 reads CASSANYIRDYGYTF. CDR3 bases: TGTGCCAGCAGCGCAAACTATATACGAGACTATGGCTACACCTTC.

The table lists this clone with a count of one. The genes are TRBV6-1 and TRBJ2-2; 7 bases align to TRBD1. The CDR3 is 15 residues long. The V segment lost 7 bases and the J segment 1 base; nucleotides outside the gene matches: 6. CDR1 is MNHNS, CDR2 SASEGT, per germline. The CDR3, as DNA: TGTGCCAGCAAGGCCGGGACAGTGAACACCGGGGAGCTGTTTTTT. This translates into CASKAGTVNTGELFF.

This clone was counted a single time. V and J are TRBV6-5 and TRBJ2-7; TRBD1 matches at 10 bases. This CDR3 region has 14 residues. Germline V gives CDR1 MNHEY, CDR2 SVGAGI. V shed 7 bases and J 5 bases; nucleotides not matched to a gene: 8. CDR3 sequence reads: CASNRQGAVDEQYF. The CDR3 DNA is TGTGCCAGCAATAGACAGGGGGCTGTAGACGAGCAGTACTTC.

The rearrangement links TRBV21-1 to TRBJ2-2; the table names TRBD1, a call not compared with the DNA. TRBV21-1 constitutes a pseudogene. The CDR3 totals 16 residues. CDR3 bases: TGTGCCAGCAGCAAAAAGTCGCCAGGGGGACCCGGGGAGCTGTTTTTT. Translating gives CASSKKSPGGPGELFF.

The V gene is TRBV5-3, the J gene TRBJ2-7; 8 nucleotides line up with TRBD1. TRBV5-3 qualifies as an ORF whose function is uncertain. V was pared by 3 bases and J by 2 bases, with 10 bases of the junction left unmatched. The CDR3 totals 16 residues. CDR3 loop: CARSCIRDRITYEQYF. The CDR3 DNA follows: TGTGCCAGAAGCTGCATCCGGGACAGGATAACCTACGAGCAGTACTTC.

The CDR3 protein is CASSYLGGFQPQHF. The DNA of the CDR3 is TGTGCCAGCAGTTACTTGGGGGGTTTTCAGCCCCAGCATTTT. This chain links TRBV6-7 with TRBJ1-5; D perhaps matches TRBD1 (5 bases). TRBV6-7 is an open reading frame, and its role is uncertain. Trimming took 1 base from V and 6 from J, leaving 10 bases between them. CDR3 length: 14 residues.

The chain links TRBV6-5 to TRBJ2-7; possibly TRBD2 for D (5 bases). V gave up 6 bases and J gave up 2 bases, with 14 bases separating them. CDR1 and CDR2 (germline): MNHEY, SVGAGI. The CDR3 has 14 amino acids. The DNA for the CDR3 is TGTGCCAGCAGCCCCAAGTGGGAGACCTACGAGCAGTACTTC. Amino acid sequence: CASSPKWETYEQYF.

This clone occurred a few times. The chain employs TRBV9 and TRBJ2-1; 7 bases fit TRBD1. Germline V lookup: CDR1 SGDLS, CDR2 YYNGEE. The V and J ends lost 3 bases and 8 bases, in that order; junction bases with no gene match: 14. This CDR3 is built from 16 residues. CDR3 in amino acids: CASSAEPGQPSDEQFF. CDR3 nucleotides: TGTGCCAGCAGCGCCGAACCGGGACAGCCTTCGGATGAGCAGTTCTTC.

With regard to this clone: The sample contains more than one DNA sequence encoding this CDR3. The J gene is TRBJ1-5, the V gene TRBV18, with 9 bases matching TRBD1. Germline CDR1 KGHSH, CDR2 LQKENI. The V gene end was trimmed by 2 bases and the J gene end by 4 bases; junction bases not matched to a gene: 0. The CDR3 sequence is 14 residues long. Here the CDR3 DNA reads TGTGCCAGCTCACCAGGACAGGGGAATCAGCCCCAGCATTTT. Translation gives CASSPGQGNQPQHF.

The V gene is TRBV27, the J gene TRBJ2-1; TRBD1 matches at 9 bases. V was pared by 6 bases and J by 5 bases, with 8 bases of the junction left unmatched. Germline assignment: CDR1 MNHEY and CDR2 SMNVEV (reference sequence). The CDR3 contains 15 residues. CDR3: CASSPIGQGNNEQFF. CDR3 DNA: TGTGCCAGCAGCCCCATCGGACAGGGGAACAATGAGCAGTTCTTC.